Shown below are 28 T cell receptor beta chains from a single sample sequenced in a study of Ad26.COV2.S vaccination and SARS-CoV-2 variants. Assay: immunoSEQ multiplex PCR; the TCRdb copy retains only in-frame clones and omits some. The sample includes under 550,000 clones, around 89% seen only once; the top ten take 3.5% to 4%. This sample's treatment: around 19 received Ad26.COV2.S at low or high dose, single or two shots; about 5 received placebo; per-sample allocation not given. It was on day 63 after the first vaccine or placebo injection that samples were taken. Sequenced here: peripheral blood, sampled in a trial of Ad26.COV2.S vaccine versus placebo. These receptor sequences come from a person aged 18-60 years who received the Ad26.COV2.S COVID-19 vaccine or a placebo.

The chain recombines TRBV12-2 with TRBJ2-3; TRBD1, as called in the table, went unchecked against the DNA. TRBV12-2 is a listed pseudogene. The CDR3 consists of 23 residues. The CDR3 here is CASRLAPVKSWTGGHDSTDTQYF. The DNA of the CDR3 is TGTGCAAGTCGCTTAGCGCCTGTTAAGAGTTGGACAGGGGGGCATGATAGCACAGATACGCAGTATTTT.

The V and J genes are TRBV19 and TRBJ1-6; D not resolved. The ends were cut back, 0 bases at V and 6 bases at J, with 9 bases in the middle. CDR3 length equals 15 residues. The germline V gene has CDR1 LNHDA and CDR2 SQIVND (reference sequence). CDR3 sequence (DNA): TGTGCCAGTAGTATAGAGAGGCGGATTAATTCACCCCTCCACTTT. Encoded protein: CASSIERRINSPLHF.

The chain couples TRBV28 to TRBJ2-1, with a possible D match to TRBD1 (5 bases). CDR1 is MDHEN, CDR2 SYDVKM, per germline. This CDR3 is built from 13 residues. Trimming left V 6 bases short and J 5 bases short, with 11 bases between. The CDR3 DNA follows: TGTGCCAGCAGGGCTCAGGGAAACAATGAGCAGTTCTTC. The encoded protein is CASRAQGNNEQFF.

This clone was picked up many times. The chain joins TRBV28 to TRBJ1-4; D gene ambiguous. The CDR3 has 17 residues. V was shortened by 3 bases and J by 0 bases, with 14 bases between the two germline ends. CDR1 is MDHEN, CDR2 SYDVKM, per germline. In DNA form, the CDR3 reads TGTGCCAGCAGTTTTTTGTGTTCCGTTGCAACTAATGAAAAACTGTTTTTT. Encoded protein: CASSFLCSVATNEKLFF. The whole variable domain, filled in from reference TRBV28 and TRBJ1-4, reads DVKVTQSSRYLVKRTGEKVFLECVQDMDHENMFWYRQDPGLGLRLIYFSYDVKMKEKGDIPEGYSVSREKKERFSLILESASTNQTSMYLCASSFLCSVATNEKLFFGSGTQLSVL.

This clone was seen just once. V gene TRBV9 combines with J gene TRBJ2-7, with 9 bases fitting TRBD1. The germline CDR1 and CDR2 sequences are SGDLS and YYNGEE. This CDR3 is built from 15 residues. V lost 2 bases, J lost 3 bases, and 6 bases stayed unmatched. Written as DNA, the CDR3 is TGTGCCAGCAGCGTTGGTACAGGGGGCAACTACGAGCAGTACTTC. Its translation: CASSVGTGGNYEQYF.

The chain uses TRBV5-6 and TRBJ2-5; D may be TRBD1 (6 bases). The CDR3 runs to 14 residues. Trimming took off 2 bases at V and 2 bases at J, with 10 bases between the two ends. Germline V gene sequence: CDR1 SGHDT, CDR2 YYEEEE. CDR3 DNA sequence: TGTGCCAGCAGCTTTCGGACAGAGCAAGAGACCCAGTACTTC. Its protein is CASSFRTEQETQYF.

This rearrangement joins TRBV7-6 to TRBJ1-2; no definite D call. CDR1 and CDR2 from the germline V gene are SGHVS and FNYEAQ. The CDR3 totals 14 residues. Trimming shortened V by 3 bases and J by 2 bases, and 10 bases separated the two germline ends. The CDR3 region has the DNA TGTGCCAGCAGCTTGTGGCCGGAAAACTATGGCTACACCTTC. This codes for CASSLWPENYGYTF.

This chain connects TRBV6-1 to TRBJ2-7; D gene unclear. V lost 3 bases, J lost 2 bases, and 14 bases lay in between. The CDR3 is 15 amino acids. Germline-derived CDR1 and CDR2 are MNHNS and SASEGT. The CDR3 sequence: CASSESPRWPYEQYF. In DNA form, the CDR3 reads TGTGCCAGCAGTGAGTCCCCCAGGTGGCCCTACGAGCAGTACTTC.

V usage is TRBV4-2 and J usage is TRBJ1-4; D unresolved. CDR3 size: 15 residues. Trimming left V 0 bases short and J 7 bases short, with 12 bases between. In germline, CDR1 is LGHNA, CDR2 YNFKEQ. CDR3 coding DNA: TGTGCCAGCAGCCAAGAAACCGGAGGGATTGAAAAACTGTTTTTT. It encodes CASSQETGGIEKLFF.

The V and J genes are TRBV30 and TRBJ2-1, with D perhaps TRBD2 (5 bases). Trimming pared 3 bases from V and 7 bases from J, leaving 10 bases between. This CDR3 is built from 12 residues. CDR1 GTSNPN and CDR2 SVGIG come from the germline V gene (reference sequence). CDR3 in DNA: TGTGCCTGGAGCCCCCGCGGGAATGAGCAGTTCTTC. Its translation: CAWSPRGNEQFF.

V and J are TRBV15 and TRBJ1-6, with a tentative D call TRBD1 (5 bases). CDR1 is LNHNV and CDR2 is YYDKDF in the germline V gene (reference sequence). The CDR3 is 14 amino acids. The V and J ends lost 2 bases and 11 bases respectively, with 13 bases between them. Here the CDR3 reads CATSRRQRITPLHF. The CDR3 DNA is TGTGCCACCAGCAGAAGACAGAGAATAACACCCCTCCACTTT.

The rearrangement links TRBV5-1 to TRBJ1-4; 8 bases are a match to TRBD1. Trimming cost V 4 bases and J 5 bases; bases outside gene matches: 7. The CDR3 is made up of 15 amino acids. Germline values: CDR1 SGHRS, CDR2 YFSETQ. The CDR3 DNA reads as TGCGCCAGCAGCGGAACAGGGGGAGGAAATGAAAAACTGTTTTTT. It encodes CASSGTGGGNEKLFF. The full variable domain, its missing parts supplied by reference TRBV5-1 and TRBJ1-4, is KAGVTQTPRYLIKTRGQQVTLSCSPISGHRSVSWYQQTPGQGLQFLFEYFSETQRNKGNFPGRFSGRQFSNSRSEMNVSTLELGDSALYLCASSGTGGGNEKLFFGSGTQLSVL.

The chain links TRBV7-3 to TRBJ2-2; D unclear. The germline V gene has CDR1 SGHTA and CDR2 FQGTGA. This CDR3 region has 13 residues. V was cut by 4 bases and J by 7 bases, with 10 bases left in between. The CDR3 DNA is TGTGCCAGCAGCTCCCAACGCAGCGGGGAGCTGTTTTTT. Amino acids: CASSSQRSGELFF.

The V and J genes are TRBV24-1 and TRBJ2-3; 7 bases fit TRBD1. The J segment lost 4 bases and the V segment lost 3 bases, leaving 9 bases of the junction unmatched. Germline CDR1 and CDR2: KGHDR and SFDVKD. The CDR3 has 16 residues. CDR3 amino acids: CATSDPQGFRADTQYF. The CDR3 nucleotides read TGTGCCACCAGTGATCCACAGGGGTTTCGGGCAGATACGCAGTATTTT.

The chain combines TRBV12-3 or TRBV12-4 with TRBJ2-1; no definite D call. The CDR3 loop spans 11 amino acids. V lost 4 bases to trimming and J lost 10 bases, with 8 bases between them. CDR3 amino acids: CASSSIAEQFF. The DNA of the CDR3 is TGTGCCAGCAGTTCGATAGCCGAGCAGTTCTTC.

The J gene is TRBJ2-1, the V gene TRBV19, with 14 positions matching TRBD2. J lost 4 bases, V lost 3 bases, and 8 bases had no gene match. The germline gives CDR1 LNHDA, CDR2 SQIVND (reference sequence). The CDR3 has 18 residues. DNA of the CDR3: TGTGCCAGTAGTATCAGAGGGACTAGCGGGGGCGCTTACAATGAGCAGTTCTTC. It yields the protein CASSIRGTSGGAYNEQFF.

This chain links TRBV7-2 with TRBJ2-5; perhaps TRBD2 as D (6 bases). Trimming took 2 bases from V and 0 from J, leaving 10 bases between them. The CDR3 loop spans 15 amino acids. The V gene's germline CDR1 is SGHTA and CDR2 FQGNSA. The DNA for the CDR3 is TGTGCCAGCAGCTTAAGCGGGTCGTACCAAGAGACCCAGTACTTC. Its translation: CASSLSGSYQETQYF. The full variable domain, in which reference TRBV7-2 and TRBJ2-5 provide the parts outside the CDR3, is GAGVSQSPSNKVTEKGKDVELRCDPISGHTALYWYRQSLGQGLEFLIYFQGNSAPDKSGLPSDRFSAERTGGSVSTLTIQRTQQEDSAVYLCASSLSGSYQETQYFGPGTRLLVL.

The CDR3 DNA is TGTGCCAGCAGCTTCACAGGGGGCCTCCTCAATGAGCAGTTCTTC. Its protein is CASSFTGGLLNEQFF. The gene calls are TRBV7-2 and TRBJ2-1, with 9 bases matching TRBD1. The V segment lost 3 bases and the J segment 6 bases; nucleotides outside the gene matches: 6. Germline V gene sequence: CDR1 SGHTA, CDR2 FQGNSA. CDR3 length equals 15 residues.

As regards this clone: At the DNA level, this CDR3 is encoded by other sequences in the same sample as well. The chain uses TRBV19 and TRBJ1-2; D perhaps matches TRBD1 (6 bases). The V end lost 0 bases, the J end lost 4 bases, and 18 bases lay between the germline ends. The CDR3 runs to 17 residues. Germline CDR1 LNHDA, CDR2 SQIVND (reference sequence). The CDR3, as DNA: TGTGCCAGTAGTATAGATCGGGTAGCAGGGGCCAGCTATGGCTACACCTTC. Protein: CASSIDRVAGASYGYTF.

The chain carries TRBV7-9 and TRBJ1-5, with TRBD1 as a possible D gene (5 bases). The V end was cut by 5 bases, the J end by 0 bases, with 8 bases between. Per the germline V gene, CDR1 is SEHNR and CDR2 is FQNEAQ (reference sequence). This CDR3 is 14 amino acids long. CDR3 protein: CASSAQGSNQPQHF. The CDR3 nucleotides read TGTGCCAGCAGCGCCCAGGGTAGCAATCAGCCCCAGCATTTT.

CDR3 in DNA: TGTGCCAGCAGCTTGAAAACCGGGGTCCCTGGGGACGAGCAGTACTTC. Protein product: CASSLKTGVPGDEQYF. The chain joins TRBV5-6 to TRBJ2-7; the D gene is possibly TRBD2 (5 bases). CDR1 is SGHDT, CDR2 YYEEEE, per germline. Trimming removed 1 base at V and 5 bases at J, with 19 bases between. This CDR3 has 16 amino acids. Based on the CDR3 plus reference TRBV5-6 and TRBJ2-7, the full variable domain is DAGVTQSPTHLIKTRGQQVTLRCSPKSGHDTVSWYQQALGQGPQFIFQYYEEEERQRGNFPDRFSGHQFPNYSSELNVNALLLGDSALYLCASSLKTGVPGDEQYFGPGTRLTVT.

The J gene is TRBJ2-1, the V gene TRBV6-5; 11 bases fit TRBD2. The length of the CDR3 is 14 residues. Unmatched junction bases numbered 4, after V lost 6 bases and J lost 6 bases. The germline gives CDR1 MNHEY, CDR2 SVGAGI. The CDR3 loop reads CASSLAGGRNEQFF. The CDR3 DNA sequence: TGTGCCAGCAGCCTAGCGGGGGGTCGCAATGAGCAGTTCTTC.

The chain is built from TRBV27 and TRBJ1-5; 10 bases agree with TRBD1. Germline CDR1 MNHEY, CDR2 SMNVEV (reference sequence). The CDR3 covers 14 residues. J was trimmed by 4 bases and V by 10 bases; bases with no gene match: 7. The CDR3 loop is CATGDRGENQPQHF. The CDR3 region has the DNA TGTGCCACCGGGGACAGGGGTGAGAATCAGCCCCAGCATTTT.

The CDR3 loop reads CASSPSAIYEQYF. The CDR3, as DNA: TGTGCCAGCTCACCATCTGCAATTTACGAGCAGTACTTC. V usage is TRBV18 and J usage is TRBJ2-7; no reliable D call. Germline V lookup: CDR1 KGHSH, CDR2 LQKENI. The CDR3 totals 13 residues. The V and J ends lost 2 bases and 4 bases respectively, with 9 bases between them.

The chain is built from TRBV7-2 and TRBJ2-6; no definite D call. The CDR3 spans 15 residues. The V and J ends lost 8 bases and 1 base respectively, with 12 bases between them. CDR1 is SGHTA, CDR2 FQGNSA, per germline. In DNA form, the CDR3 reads TGTGCCAGCGGGGTTAGAAGATCTGGGGCCAACGTCCTGACTTTC. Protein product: CASGVRRSGANVLTF.

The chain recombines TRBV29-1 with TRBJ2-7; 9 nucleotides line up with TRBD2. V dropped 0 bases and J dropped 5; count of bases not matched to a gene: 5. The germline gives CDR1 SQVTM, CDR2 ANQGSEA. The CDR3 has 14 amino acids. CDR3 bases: TGCAGCGTTGAAGATGGAGCGGGGGGTGACGAGCAGTACTTC. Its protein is CSVEDGAGGDEQYF.

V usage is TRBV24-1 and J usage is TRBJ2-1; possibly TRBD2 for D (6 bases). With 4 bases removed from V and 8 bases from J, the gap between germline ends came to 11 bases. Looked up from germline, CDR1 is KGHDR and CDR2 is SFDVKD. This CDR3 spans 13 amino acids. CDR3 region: CATSDTSSDEQFF. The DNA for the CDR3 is TGTGCCACCAGTGACACCTCTAGCGATGAGCAGTTCTTC.

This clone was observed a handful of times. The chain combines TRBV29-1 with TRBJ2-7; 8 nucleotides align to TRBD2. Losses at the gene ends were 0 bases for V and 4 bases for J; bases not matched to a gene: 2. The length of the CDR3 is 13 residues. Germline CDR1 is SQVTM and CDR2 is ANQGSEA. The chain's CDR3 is CSVEDRGGYEQYF. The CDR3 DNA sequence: TGCAGCGTTGAAGATCGGGGGGGATACGAGCAGTACTTC.